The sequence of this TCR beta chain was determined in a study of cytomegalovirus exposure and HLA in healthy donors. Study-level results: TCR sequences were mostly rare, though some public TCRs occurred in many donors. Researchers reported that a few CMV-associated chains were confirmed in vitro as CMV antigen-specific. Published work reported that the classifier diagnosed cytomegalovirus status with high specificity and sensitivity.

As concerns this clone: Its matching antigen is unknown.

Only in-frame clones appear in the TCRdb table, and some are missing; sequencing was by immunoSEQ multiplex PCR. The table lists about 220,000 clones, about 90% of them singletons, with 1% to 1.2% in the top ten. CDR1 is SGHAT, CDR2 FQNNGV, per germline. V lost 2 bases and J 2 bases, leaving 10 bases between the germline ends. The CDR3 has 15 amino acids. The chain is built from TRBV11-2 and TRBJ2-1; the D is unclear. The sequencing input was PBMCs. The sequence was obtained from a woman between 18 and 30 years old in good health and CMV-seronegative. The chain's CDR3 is CASSLPLRTYNEQFF. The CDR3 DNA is TGTGCCAGCAGCTTACCCCTTAGAACCTACAATGAGCAGTTCTTC.